This T cell receptor (beta chain) was captured by sequencing in a study of T cells in Graves' hyperthyroidism and ophthalmopathy. This clonotype was picked up a small number of times. Its antigen remains unidentified. Study outcomes and limitations: A median 6.5 months before onset, the model predicted ophthalmopathy.

There were TCR beta CDR3 regions amplified from RNA transcripts. HTBI primers drove first-round RT-PCR of the TCR CDR3. TCRdb re-called the multiplex PCR reads with MiXCR, one entry per CDR3 protein. The top ten clones hold roughly 6.6% of a sample with a few hundred thousand distinct CDR3 sequences, roughly 14% of them seen once. Uncontrolled infection, other autoimmune disease, pregnancy or lactation led to exclusion. The CDR3 is 16 amino acids. Trimming took 2 bases from V and 0 from J, leaving 13 bases between them. Germline-derived CDR1 and CDR2 are SGDLS and YYNGEE. This chain uses TRBV9 with TRBJ2-3, with D possibly called TRBD1 or TRBD2 (5 bases each). Sequenced sample: blood. The source is a woman in her thirties with Graves' hyperthyroidism. As DNA, the CDR3 is TGTGCCAGCAGCGTCTACGAGGGACCAAGCACAGATACGCAGTATTTT. The encoded protein is CASSVYEGPSTDTQYF. The variable domain in full, with the rest retrieved from reference TRBV9 and TRBJ2-3, is DSGVTQTPKHLITATGQRVTLRCSPRSGDLSVYWYQQSLDQGLQFLIQYYNGEERAKGNILERFSAQQFPDLHSELNLSSLELGDSALYFCASSVYEGPSTDTQYFGPGTRLTVL.